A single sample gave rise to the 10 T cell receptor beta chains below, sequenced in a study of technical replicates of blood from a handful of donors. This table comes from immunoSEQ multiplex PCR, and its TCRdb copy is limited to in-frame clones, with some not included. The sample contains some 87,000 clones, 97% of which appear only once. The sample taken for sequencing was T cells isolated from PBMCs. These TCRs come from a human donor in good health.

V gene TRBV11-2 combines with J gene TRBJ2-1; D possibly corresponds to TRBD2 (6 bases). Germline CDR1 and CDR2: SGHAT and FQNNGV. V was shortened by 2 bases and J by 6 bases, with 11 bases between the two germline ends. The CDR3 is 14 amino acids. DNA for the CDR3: TGTGCCAGCAGCTTACCACTAGCTCCCAATGAGCAGTTCTTC. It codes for CASSLPLAPNEQFF. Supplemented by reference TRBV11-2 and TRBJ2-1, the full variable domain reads EAGVAQSPRYKIIEKRQSVAFWCNPISGHATLYWYQQILGQGPKLLIQFQNNGVVDDSQLPKDRFSAERLKGVDSTLKIQPAKLEDSAVYLCASSLPLAPNEQFFGPGTRLTVL.

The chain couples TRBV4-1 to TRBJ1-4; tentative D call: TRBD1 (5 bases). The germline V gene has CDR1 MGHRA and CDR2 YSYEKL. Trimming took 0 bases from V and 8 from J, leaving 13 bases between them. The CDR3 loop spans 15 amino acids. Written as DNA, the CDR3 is TGCGCCAGCAGCCAAGAGGGGAGGACATCAGAAAAACTGTTTTTT. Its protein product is CASSQEGRTSEKLFF.

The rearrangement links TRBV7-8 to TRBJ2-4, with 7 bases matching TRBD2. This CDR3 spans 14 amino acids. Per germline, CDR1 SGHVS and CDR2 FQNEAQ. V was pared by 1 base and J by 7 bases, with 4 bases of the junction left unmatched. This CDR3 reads CASSLGLAANIQYF. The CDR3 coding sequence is TGTGCCAGCAGCTTAGGCCTAGCGGCTAACATTCAGTACTTC.

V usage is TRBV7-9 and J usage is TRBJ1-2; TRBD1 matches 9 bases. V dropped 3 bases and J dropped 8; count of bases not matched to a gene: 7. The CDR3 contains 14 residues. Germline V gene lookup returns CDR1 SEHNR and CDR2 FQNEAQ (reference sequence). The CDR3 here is CASSFPGQGFGYTF. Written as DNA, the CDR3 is TGTGCCAGCAGCTTTCCGGGACAGGGTTTCGGCTACACCTTC.

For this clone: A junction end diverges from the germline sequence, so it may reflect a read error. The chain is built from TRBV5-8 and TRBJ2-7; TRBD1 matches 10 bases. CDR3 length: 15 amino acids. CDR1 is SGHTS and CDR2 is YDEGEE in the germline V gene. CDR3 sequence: CASSLGQGLSYEQYF. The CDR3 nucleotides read TGTGCCAGCAGTTTGGGACAGGGGCTCTCCTACGAGCAGTACTTC.

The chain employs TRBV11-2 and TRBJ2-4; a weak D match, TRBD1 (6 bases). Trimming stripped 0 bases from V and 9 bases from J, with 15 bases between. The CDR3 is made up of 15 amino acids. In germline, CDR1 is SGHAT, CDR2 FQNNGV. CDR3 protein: CASSLEVYVGGIQYF. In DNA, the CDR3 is TGTGCCAGCAGCTTAGAGGTCTACGTAGGGGGCATTCAGTACTTC. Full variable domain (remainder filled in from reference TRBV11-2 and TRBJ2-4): EAGVAQSPRYKIIEKRQSVAFWCNPISGHATLYWYQQILGQGPKLLIQFQNNGVVDDSQLPKDRFSAERLKGVDSTLKIQPAKLEDSAVYLCASSLEVYVGGIQYFGAGTRLSVL.

CDR3 sequence reads: CASSLGRSTDTQYF. The CDR3 DNA follows: TGTGCCAGCAGCTTAGGCAGGAGCACAGATACGCAGTATTTT. The chain has TRBV11-3 and TRBJ2-3; unclear D gene. Germline CDR1 reads SGHNT; CDR2 reads YENEEA. Deletions cut 1 base from V and 0 bases from J, with 5 bases between. The CDR3 is made up of 14 amino acids.

For the CDR3, the DNA is TGTGCCAGCTCACCAGGACAGGGGAGGATGAGTGGCTACACCTTC. This sequence encodes CASSPGQGRMSGYTF. This chain joins TRBV18 and TRBJ1-2; TRBD1 matches at 9 bases. After removal of 2 bases from V and 7 bases from J, the junction contained 8 bases not matched to a gene. This CDR3 has 15 amino acids. Germline CDR1 KGHSH, CDR2 LQKENI.

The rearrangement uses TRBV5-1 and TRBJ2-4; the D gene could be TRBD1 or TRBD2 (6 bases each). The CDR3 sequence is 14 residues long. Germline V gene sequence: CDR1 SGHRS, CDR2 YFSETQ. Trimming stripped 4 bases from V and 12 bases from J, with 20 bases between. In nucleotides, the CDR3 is TGCGCCAGCAGCCTGGCGGGACACTTCACCGATCAGTACTTC. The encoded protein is CASSLAGHFTDQYF.

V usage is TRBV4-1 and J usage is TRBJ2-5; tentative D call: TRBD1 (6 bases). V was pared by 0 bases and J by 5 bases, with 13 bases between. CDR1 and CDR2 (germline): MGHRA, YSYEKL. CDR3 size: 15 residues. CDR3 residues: CASSQEPQGRETQYF. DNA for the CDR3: TGCGCCAGCAGCCAAGAGCCCCAGGGGCGGGAGACCCAGTACTTC.